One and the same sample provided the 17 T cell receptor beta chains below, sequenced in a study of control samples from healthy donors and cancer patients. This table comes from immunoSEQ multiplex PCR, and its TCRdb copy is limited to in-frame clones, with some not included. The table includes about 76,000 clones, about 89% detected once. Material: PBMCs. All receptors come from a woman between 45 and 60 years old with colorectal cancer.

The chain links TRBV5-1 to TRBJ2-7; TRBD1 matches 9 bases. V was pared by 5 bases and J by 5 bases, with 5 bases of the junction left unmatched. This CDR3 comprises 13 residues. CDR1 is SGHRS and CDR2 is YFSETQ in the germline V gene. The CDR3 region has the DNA TGCGCCAGCAGTTACGGGACAGGGAACGAGCAGTACGTC. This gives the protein CASSYGTGNEQYV.

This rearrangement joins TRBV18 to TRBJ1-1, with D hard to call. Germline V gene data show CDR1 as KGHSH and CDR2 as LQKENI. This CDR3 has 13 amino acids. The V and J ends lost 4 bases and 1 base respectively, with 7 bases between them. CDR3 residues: CASSQDKNTEAFF. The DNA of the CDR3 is TGTGCCAGCTCACAAGACAAGAACACTGAAGCTTTCTTT.

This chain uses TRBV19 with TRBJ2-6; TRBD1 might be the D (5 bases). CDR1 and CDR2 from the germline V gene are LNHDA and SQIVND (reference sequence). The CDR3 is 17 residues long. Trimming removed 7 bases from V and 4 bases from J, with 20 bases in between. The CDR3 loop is CASKDAAGFAGANVLTF. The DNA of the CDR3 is TGTGCCAGTAAGGACGCGGCAGGGTTTGCCGGGGCCAACGTCCTGACTTTC.

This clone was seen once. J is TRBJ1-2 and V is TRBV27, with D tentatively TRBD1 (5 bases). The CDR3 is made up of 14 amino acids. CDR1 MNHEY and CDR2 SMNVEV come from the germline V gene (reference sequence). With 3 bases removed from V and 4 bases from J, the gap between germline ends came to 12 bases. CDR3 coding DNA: TGTGCCAGCAGTTTCGTGGGGCAAAGCTATGGCTACACCTTC. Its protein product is CASSFVGQSYGYTF.

CDR3 DNA sequence: TGTGCCTGGAGTGTAGAGGGCGGGGGGTCAGATACGCAGTATTTT. Translated, it gives CAWSVEGGGSDTQYF. This rearrangement joins TRBV30 to TRBJ2-3, with TRBD2 identical over 8 bases. Looked up from germline, CDR1 is GTSNPN and CDR2 is SVGIG (reference sequence). V lost 0 bases to trimming and J lost 4 bases; unmatched junction nucleotides: 6. This CDR3 contains 15 residues.

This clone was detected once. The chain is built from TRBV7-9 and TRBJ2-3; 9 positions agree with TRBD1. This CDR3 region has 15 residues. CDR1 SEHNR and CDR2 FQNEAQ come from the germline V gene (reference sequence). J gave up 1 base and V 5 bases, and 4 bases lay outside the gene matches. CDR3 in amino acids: CASSGWTGGTDTQYF. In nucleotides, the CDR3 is TGTGCCAGCAGCGGATGGACAGGGGGCACAGATACGCAGTATTTT. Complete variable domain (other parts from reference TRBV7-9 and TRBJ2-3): DTGVSQNPRHKITKRGQNVTFRCDPISEHNRLYWYRQTLGQGPEFLTYFQNEAQLEKSRLLSDRFSAERPKGSFSTLEIQRTEQGDSAMYLCASSGWTGGTDTQYFGPGTRLTVL.

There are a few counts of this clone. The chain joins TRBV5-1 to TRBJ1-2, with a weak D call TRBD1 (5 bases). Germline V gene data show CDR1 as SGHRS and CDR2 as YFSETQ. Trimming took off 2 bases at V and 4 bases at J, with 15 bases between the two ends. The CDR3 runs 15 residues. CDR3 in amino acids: CASSFTGTVPYGYTF. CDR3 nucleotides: TGCGCCAGCAGCTTCACCGGGACCGTTCCCTATGGCTACACCTTC.

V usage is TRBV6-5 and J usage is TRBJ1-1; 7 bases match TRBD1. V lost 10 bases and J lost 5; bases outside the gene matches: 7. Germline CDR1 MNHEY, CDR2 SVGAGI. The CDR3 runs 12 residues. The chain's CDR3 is CATNRGMTEAFF. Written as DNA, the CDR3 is TGTGCCACCAACAGGGGAATGACTGAAGCTTTCTTT.

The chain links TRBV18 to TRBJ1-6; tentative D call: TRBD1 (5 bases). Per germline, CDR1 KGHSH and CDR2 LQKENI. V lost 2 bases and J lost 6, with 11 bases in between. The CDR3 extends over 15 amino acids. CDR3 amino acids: CASSPSQGGNSPLHF. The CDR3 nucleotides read TGTGCCAGCTCACCATCTCAGGGAGGTAATTCACCCCTCCACTTT.

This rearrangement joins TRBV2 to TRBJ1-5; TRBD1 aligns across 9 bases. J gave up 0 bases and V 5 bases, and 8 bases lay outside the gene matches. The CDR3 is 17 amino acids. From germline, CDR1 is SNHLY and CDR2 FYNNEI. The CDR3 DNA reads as TGTGCCAGCAGTTATCGGACAGGGGCCTATAGCAATCAGCCCCAGCATTTT. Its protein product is CASSYRTGAYSNQPQHF.

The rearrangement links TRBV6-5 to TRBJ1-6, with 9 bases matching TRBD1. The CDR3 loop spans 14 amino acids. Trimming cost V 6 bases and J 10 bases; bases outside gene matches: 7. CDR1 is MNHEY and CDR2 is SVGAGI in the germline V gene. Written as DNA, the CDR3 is TGTGCCAGCAGGGGAACAGGGGGCAAGTCACCCCTCCACTTT. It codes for CASRGTGGKSPLHF.

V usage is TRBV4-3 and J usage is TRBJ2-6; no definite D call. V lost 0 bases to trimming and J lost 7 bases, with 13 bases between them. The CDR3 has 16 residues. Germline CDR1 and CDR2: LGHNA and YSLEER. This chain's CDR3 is CASSQEGWSAANVLTF. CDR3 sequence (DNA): TGCGCCAGCAGCCAAGAGGGCTGGTCGGCCGCCAACGTCCTGACTTTC.

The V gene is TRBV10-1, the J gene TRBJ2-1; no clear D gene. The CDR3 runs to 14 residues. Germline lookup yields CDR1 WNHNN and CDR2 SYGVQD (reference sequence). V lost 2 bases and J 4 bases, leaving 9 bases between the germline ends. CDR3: CASSEERIYNEQFF. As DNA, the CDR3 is TGCGCCAGCAGTGAGGAAAGAATTTACAATGAGCAGTTCTTC.

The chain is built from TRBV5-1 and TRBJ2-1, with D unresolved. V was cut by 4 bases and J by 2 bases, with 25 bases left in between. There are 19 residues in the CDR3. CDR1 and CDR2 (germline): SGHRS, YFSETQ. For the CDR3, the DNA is TGCGCCAGCAGCCCCTACTCCCGGGCCCCCGGGCGGACCTACAATGAGCAGTTCTTC. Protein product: CASSPYSRAPGRTYNEQFF. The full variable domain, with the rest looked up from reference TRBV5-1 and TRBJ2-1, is KAGVTQTPRYLIKTRGQQVTLSCSPISGHRSVSWYQQTPGQGLQFLFEYFSETQRNKGNFPGRFSGRQFSNSRSEMNVSTLELGDSALYLCASSPYSRAPGRTYNEQFFGPGTRLTVL.

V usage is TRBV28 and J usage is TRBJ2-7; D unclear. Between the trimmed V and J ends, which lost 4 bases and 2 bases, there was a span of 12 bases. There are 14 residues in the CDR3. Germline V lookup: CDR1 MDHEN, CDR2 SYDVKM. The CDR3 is CASSSTLRAYEQYV. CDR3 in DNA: TGTGCCAGCAGTTCAACTCTTAGGGCCTACGAGCAGTACGTC.

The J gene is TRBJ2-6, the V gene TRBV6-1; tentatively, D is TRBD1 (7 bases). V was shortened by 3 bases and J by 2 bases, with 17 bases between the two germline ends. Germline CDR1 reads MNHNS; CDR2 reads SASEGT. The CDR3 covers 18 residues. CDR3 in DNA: TGTGCCAGCAGTGACAGACAGGGAGGAGTAGCTGGGGCCAACGTCCTGACTTTC. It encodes CASSDRQGGVAGANVLTF.

The CDR3 here is CASSTPDRAPSYEQYV. CDR3 sequence (DNA): TGTGCCAGTAGTACCCCGGACAGGGCCCCATCCTACGAGCAGTACGTC. J is TRBJ2-7 and V is TRBV19, with 8 nucleotides matching TRBD1. CDR3 size: 16 residues. Per the germline V gene, CDR1 is LNHDA and CDR2 is SQIVND (reference sequence). V lost 4 bases to trimming and J lost 1 base; unmatched junction nucleotides: 9.